The sample holds a few counts of the clone carrying this TCR beta chain. Its antigen is still unknown. MiXCR, run by TCRdb on the RACE reads, gives a single entry per CDR3 protein. This table holds tens of thousands of distinct CDR3 sequences, around 15% found once. The CDR3 has 14 amino acids. Per the germline V gene, CDR1 is SGHVS and CDR2 is FNYEAQ. Trimming cost V 11 bases and J 6 bases, with 20 bases left between them. This entry belongs to a study of human T cells and chemical hapten exposure. About the study: Weekly diphenylcyclopropenone doses were given to patients' scalps across the roughly 25-week study. Broader study findings: Expanded TCRs made up significantly more big CDR3 similarity clusters than controls did.

The time point was: pre-sensitization, week 0. Treatment here: therapeutic diphenylcyclopropenone sensitization with weekly scalp DPC. This clonotype was sampled from a woman aged 50 to 60 with alopecia areata. Some clones in this sample may be carry-over from other donors' samples. This rearrangement joins TRBV7-6 to TRBJ2-1; the D call may be TRBD1 or TRBD2 (6 bases each). Sequencing was performed on whole blood, taken in connection with sensitization to the hapten diphenylcyclopropenone (DPC). CDR3 loop: CASGGLGVLNEQFF. The CDR3 region has the DNA TGTGCCTCCGGGGGCCTTGGGGTTCTCAATGAGCAGTTCTTC.